This T cell receptor (beta chain) is from a study of T cell responses to AZD1222 COVID-19 vaccine (dated by TCRdb to the early 2020s). Looking at the study overall: A total of under 250 trial participants underwent TCR sequencing, of whom roughly 210 had received two doses of AZD1222 and around 25 had received two doses of the MenACWY control vaccine. Trial participants were enrolled by age into subgroups of 18-55, 56-69 and 70-plus years, and roughly 160, 29 and 62 TCR-sequenced participants, respectively, were included in these subgroups. Study-level results and caveats: Most participants were white British and females outnumbered males, and the authors suggested that clonal diversity may have been underestimated. Because no samples from the day 14 peak response were available, repertoires could be characterized only after the peak T cell response. A significant rise in spike-specific TCR breadth and depth was observed after two AZD1222 doses relative to day 0 and relative to MenACWY recipients. The whole spike protein was spanned by vaccine-associated CD4 TCRs, and dominant responses were seen in regions 160-218 and 743-854. Reportedly, close to half of the unique spike-specific TCRs recognized epitopes lying outside the regions that are mutated in the B.1.351 and B.1.1.7 variants. Conclusions about previously exposed vaccinees are limited, since just a handful of AZD1222 recipients were seropositive for SARS-CoV-2 at baseline. The 56-69-year group was small, and its depth increase did not reach significance, likely because of low power.

The CDR3 regions of human TCRbeta chains were analyzed by immunosequencing. Per the authors' processing: Repertoire TCRs were checked for matches against a reference library of SARS-CoV-2-specific TCRs that had been generated using the MIRA antigen-specificity platform. Breadth was defined as the fraction of unique TCRs that were SARS-CoV-2-associated, and depth was defined as the fraction of total T cells that were SARS-CoV-2-associated. Using the MIRA data, each spike-specific TCR was assigned both to the spike region to which the TCR was reactive and to a CD4 or CD8 class. Log10-transformed breadth and depth values were compared by one-way ANOVA with Sidak's multiple comparisons tests. TCRdb provides this immuneACCESS table in a form limited to in-frame rearrangements. Some clones are lacking; in checked studies, under half of them reflect an unresolved V gene, and why the rest are absent is not known. V, J and clone size reflect that table, while D and trimming were determined from the DNA. The table for this sample lists 100,000 to 120,000 clones; 75% to 90% of them were counted only once. Roughly 45% of the sample is in the top ten clones.

At the junction V is shortened by 0 bases and J by 4 bases; bases outside the gene matches: 2. The CDR3, cysteine through phenylalanine, is 14 amino acids long. The CDR3 DNA has 42 bases and is translated from base 1. Reading the germline V gene gives CDR1 SGDLS and CDR2 YYNGEE. On this clone: The antigen it recognizes is unknown. No quality values exist for individual bases; no much larger clone is one base distant.

The time point label for this specimen denotes: about 28 days (+/-7) after the second vaccine dose. AZD1222 recipients given second doses at about 4 weeks or at about 12 weeks were pooled, since spike-specific TCR depth and breadth were not found to differ between the two schedules. Vaccinee samples were obtained from the UK trials COV001 and COV002, which included a single-blind randomized controlled phase 2/3 trial of AZD1222 (ChAdOx1 nCoV-19) in healthy adults. Trial participant PBMC samples were collected at day 0 and day 28 after the second dose for TCRbeta chain sequencing. Rearrangement joined TRBV9 to TRBJ2-7; 9 of the junction bases match TRBD1. Sequenced here: peripheral blood, sampled 28 days after the second AZD1222 dose. The TCR originated in an adult who received the AZD1222 COVID-19 vaccine. This receptor carries the CDR3 CASSVADRGYEQYF. The DNA sequence is as follows: TGTGCCAGCAGCGTAGCCGACAGGGGGTACGAGCAGTACTTC.